These T cell receptor beta chains were read from a single sample in a study of human T cells and chemical hapten exposure. TCRdb fed the RACE reads into MiXCR, producing one record per CDR3 protein. The profile covers some 120,000 distinct CDR3 sequences, with roughly 9.5% appearing a single time and roughly 1.8% taken by the ten largest. The material sequenced was whole blood. The source is a male donor in good health. Some clones in this sample may be carry-over from other donors' samples. Each CDR3 is given without its conserved first and last residue.

V	length	CDR3
TRBV10-3	15	AISAQVGQGSSYEQY
TRBV12-3/TRBV12-4	11	ASRGTEGFTQY
TRBV5-4	14	ASSLAVVAGGLEQF
TRBV13	16	ASSLDASGGGGANVLT
TRBV28	12	ASSRDGSGNTIY
TRBV6-2/TRBV6-3	13	ASRGGRFYNSPLH
TRBV12-3/TRBV12-4	13	ASSFIGTASEEQY
TRBV6-2/TRBV6-3	10	ASSIDGYEQY
TRBV18	17	ASSPPGGTPTRSTYGYT
TRBV7-9	17	ASSLEVLASDPGDNEQF
TRBV6-5	12	ASSPYKNTGELF
TRBV7-2	11	ASSRSGNTEAF
TRBV29-1	12	SALRQGMNTEAF
TRBV28	15	ASSFARRTSGTYEQY
TRBV10-3	12	AISGGQGNQPQH
TRBV12-5	13	ASGSGTRSTDTQY
TRBV15	15	ATSRESGRGFQETQY
TRBV20-1	14	SARVGEAYSGNTIY
TRBV29-1	13	SVADRASTNEKLF
TRBV2	13	ASSERGRGHNEQF
TRBV20-1	12	SAPRPGSRNEQF
TRBV14	12	ASSQNGGMETQY